The sequence of this T cell receptor (beta chain) was determined in a study of blood T cells in healthy people across ages. Study-wide results and limits: Diversity estimates from one million T cells were considered underestimates.

The V end was cut by 3 bases, the J end by 5 bases, with 19 bases between. Per the germline V gene, CDR1 is DFQATT and CDR2 is SNEGSKA (reference sequence). The CDR3 contains 15 residues. Per-sample yields of isolated PBMCs were at least 6 million. Alongside a J-beta primer mix, a sample-barcoded 5' primer served in a second PCR lasting roughly 6 to 11 cycles. TCRdb re-called the 5' RACE reads through MiXCR, storing one row per CDR3 protein. Of 650,000 to 1,000,000 distinct CDR3 sequences in the sample, about 34% were seen once. This clonotype was picked up a small number of times. Its antigen is as yet unknown.

The TCR was taken from a young man in good health. Sample: blood. V and J are TRBV20-1 and TRBJ1-2, with D perhaps TRBD1 (5 bases). As DNA, the CDR3 is TGCAGTGCTAGGGGTACTCAGGGTTCCTTATATGGCTACACCTTC. Its protein is CSARGTQGSLYGYTF.